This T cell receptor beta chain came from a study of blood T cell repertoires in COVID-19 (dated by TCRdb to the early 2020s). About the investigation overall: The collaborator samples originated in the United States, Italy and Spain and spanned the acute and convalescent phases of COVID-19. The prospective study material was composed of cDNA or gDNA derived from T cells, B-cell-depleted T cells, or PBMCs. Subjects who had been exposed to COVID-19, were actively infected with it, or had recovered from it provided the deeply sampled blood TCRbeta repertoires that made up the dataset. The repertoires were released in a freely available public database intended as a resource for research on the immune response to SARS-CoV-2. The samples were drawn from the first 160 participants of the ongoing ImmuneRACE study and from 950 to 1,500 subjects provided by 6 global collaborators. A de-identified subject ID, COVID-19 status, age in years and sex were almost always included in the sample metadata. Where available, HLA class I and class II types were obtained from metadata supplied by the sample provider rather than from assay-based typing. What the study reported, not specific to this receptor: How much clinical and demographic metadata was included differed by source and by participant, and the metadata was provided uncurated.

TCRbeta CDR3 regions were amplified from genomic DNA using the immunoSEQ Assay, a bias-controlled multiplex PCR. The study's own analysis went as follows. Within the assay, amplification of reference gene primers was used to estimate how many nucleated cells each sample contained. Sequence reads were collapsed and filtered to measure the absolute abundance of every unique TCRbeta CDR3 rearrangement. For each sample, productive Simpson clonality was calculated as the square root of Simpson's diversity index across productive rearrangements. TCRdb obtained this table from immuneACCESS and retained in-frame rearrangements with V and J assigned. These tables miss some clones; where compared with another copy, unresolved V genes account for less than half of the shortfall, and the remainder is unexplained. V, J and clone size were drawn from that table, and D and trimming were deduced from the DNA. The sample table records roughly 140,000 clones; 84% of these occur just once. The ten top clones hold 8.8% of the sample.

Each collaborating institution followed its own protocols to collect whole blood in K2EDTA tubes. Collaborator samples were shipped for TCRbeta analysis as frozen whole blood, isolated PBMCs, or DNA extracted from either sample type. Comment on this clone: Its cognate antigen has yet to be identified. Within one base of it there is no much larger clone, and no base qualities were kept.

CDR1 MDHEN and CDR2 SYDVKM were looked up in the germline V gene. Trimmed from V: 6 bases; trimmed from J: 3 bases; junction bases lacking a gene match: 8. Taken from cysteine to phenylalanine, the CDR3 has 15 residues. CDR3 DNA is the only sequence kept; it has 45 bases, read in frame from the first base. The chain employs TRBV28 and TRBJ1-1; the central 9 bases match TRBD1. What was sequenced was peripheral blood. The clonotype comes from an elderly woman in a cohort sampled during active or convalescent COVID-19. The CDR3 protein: CASSPGTGLDTEAFF. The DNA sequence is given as TGTGCCAGCAGCCCCGGGACAGGGTTGGACACTGAAGCTTTCTTT.